This T cell receptor beta chain was observed in a study of OX40 agonist ivuxolimab in advanced cancers. Study-wide background: The dose-escalation group included hepatocellular carcinoma, melanoma, renal cell carcinoma and head and neck cancer. Three patients responded partially, comprising one with hepatocellular carcinoma and two with cutaneous melanoma.

With 1 base clipped from V and 4 bases from J, the junction kept 3 bases outside the gene matches. The CDR3 sequence is 16 residues long. CDR1 LGHNA and CDR2 YNFKEQ come from the germline V gene. This clone was recorded once. Assay: immunoSEQ multiplex PCR; the TCRdb copy retains only in-frame clones and omits some. Counted here are tens of thousands of clones, 87% occurring once; the ten biggest clones make up 0.3% to 0.45%. The chain uses TRBV4-2 and TRBJ2-2; 10 nucleotides match TRBD2. The receptor's source is an adult with an advanced solid tumor such as melanoma, head and neck, liver or kidney cancer. Source: CD4+ or CD8+ T cells sorted from blood, taken in a trial of the OX40 agonist ivuxolimab. Written as DNA, the CDR3 is TGTGCCAGCAGCCAAGGACTAGCGGGTACCACCGGGGAGCTGTTTTTT. Protein: CASSQGLAGTTGELFF.